This T cell receptor beta chain was sequenced for a study of shared clonotypes between healthy human individuals. CDR3 length: 15 residues. Germline V CDR1 and CDR2: SGHDT, YYEEEE. The V segment lost 0 bases and the J segment 7 bases; nucleotides outside the gene matches: 7. For every subset, genomic DNA was evenly distributed across several immunoSEQ plates. Profiled with immunoSEQ multiplex PCR; TCRdb holds only in-frame clones, not every one. The data contain 450,000 to 500,000 clones, around 73% of them singletons. This TCR was recovered from a woman in her 40s in good health. Some clones in this sample may be carry-over from other donors' samples. The material sequenced was PBMCs. The genes are TRBV5-6 and TRBJ2-1; 7 bases are a match to TRBD2. The CDR3 loop is CASSLVGGGSNEQFF. The CDR3 bases are TGTGCCAGCAGCTTGGTTGGGGGAGGGTCAAATGAGCAGTTCTTC.